This TCR beta chain appears in the sequencing data of a study of T cell responses to AZD1222 COVID-19 vaccine. Study overall: Both about-4-week and about-12-week second-dose recipients were combined. Whole-study findings and limits: Spike regions recognized by vaccine-associated CD4 TCRs spanned the protein, led by 160-218 and 743-854. Elevations in Spike-specific TCR breadth and depth followed administration of two AZD1222 doses.

This CDR3 has 12 residues. CDR1 is GTSNPN and CDR2 is SVGIG in the germline V gene (reference sequence). V lost 1 base and J lost 7, with 11 bases in between. Remarks on this clone: Its antigen is unidentified.

Produced via immunoSEQ multiplex PCR; TCRdb's table is partial and in-frame only. The sample records around 130,000 clones, roughly 90% being singletons. The origin of this receptor is an adult in good health. Specimen: peripheral blood, collected on day 0 of AZD1222 vaccination. This sequence joins TRBV30 and TRBJ2-7; D might be TRBD2 (5 bases). CDR3 coding DNA: TGTGCCTGGAGTGACGACACTAGTGAGCAGTACTTC. Translated: CAWSDDTSEQYF.